What follows are 6 T cell receptor beta chains derived from one specimen sequenced in a study of T-cell memory formation after mild COVID-19. In TCRdb, the 5' RACE reads were re-called with MiXCR into one record per CDR3 protein. This table holds around 470,000 distinct CDR3 sequences, 20% found once. The sequenced sample was PBMCs or a T cell subset sorted from them (not recorded which). These receptors all stem from an adult woman who had mild COVID-19 (a few samples of this study predate the infection). Cell type and time point are not known.

This clonotype was counted between two and nine times. The gene calls are TRBV5-1 and TRBJ1-4, with TRBD1 as a possible D gene (5 bases). CDR1 SGHRS and CDR2 YFSETQ come from the germline V gene. V lost 3 bases and J lost 10, with 13 bases in between. This CDR3 has 13 residues. CDR3 coding DNA: TGCGCCAGCAGCTGGGGGAATCGAGGAAAACTGTTTTTT. It translates to CASSWGNRGKLFF.

This clonotype appeared a few times. This chain joins TRBV18 and TRBJ2-3, with TRBD2 identical over 9 bases. This CDR3 has 16 residues. Trimming took 4 bases from V and 0 from J; bases not matched to a gene: 5. The germline V gene has CDR1 KGHSH and CDR2 LQKENI. CDR3 DNA: TGTGCCAGCTCACGGGCTAGCGGGGTTAGCACAGATACGCAGTATTTT. It codes for CASSRASGVSTDTQYF.

The V and J genes are TRBV5-4 and TRBJ1-4; 7 positions agree with TRBD1. The V gene end was trimmed by 4 bases and the J gene end by 12 bases; junction bases not matched to a gene: 3. CDR1 is SGHNT and CDR2 is YYREEE in the germline V gene (reference sequence). The CDR3 length is 11 residues. This chain's CDR3 is CASSAGQELFF. The CDR3 DNA reads TGTGCCAGCAGCGCCGGACAGGAACTGTTTTTT.

For the CDR3, the DNA is TGTGCCACCAGCAGAGCCAGCGGGCAGAACACCGGGGAGCTGTTTTTT. Translation: CATSRASGQNTGELFF. V and J are TRBV15 and TRBJ2-2, with a possible D match to TRBD2 (6 bases). V lost 1 base to trimming and J lost 1 base, with 10 bases between them. CDR3 length: 16 amino acids. Germline-derived CDR1 and CDR2 are LNHNV and YYDKDF (reference sequence).

This clonotype was picked up a small number of times. CDR3 region: CASGPRGPPETQYF. The CDR3 bases are TGTGCCAGTGGGCCGAGGGGGCCGCCGGAGACCCAGTACTTC. The J gene is TRBJ2-5, the V gene TRBV2; 7 nucleotides line up with TRBD1. The CDR3 runs 14 residues. CDR1 and CDR2 from the germline V gene are SNHLY and FYNNEI. After removal of 9 bases from V and 5 bases from J, the junction contained 12 bases not matched to a gene.

J is TRBJ1-6 and V is TRBV4-1; no definite D call. Germline V lookup: CDR1 MGHRA, CDR2 YSYEKL. The CDR3 length is 13 residues. V lost 1 base and J 7 bases, leaving 5 bases between the germline ends. The CDR3 loop reads CASSQGGNSPLHF. The DNA for the CDR3 is TGCGCCAGCAGCCAAGGGGGAAATTCACCCCTCCACTTT.